What follows are 3 T cell receptor beta chains derived from one specimen sequenced in a study of cytomegalovirus exposure and HLA in healthy donors. It was with 60 Vbeta and 13 Jbeta primers that the PCR ran. Sequenced by immunoSEQ multiplex PCR; TCRdb stores in-frame clones only, minus some. In all, the sample yields 150,000 to 200,000 clones. The material sequenced was PBMCs. All receptors derive from a woman aged 55-70 years in good health and CMV-seronegative.

The gene calls are TRBV15 and TRBJ2-3, with no clear D. CDR3 length: 14 amino acids. The germline V and J ends were trimmed by 3 bases and 0 bases, with 7 bases remaining between them. Germline values: CDR1 LNHNV, CDR2 YYDKDF (reference sequence). CDR3: CATSSGGSTDTQYF. The CDR3 bases are TGTGCCACCAGCAGCGGCGGTAGCACAGATACGCAGTATTTT.

This rearrangement joins TRBV2 to TRBJ1-5; tentatively, D is TRBD1 (6 bases). Trimming took 2 bases from V and 7 from J, leaving 9 bases between them. This CDR3 has 13 residues. Germline loops: CDR1 SNHLY, CDR2 FYNNEI. The CDR3: CASSERQEQPQHF. CDR3 coding DNA: TGTGCCAGCAGTGAAAGACAGGAACAGCCCCAGCATTTT.

J is TRBJ2-5 and V is TRBV6-5; 7 nucleotides align to TRBD2. Losses at the gene ends were 6 bases for V and 2 bases for J; bases not matched to a gene: 9. Germline assignment: CDR1 MNHEY and CDR2 SVGAGI. The CDR3 runs 15 residues. CDR3 protein: CASRPLGEGQETQYF. In DNA, the CDR3 is TGTGCCAGCAGACCCCTGGGGGAGGGTCAAGAGACCCAGTACTTC.